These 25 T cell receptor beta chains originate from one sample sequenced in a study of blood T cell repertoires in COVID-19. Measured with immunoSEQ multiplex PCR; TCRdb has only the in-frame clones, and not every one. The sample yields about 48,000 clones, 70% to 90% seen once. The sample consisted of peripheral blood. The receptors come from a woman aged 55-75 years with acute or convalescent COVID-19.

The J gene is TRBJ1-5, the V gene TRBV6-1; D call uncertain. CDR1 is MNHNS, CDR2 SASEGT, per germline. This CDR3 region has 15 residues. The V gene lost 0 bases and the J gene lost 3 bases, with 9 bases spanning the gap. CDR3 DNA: TGTGCCAGCAGTGAAGCGTCAGGCCCCAATCAGCCCCAGCATTTT. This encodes CASSEASGPNQPQHF.

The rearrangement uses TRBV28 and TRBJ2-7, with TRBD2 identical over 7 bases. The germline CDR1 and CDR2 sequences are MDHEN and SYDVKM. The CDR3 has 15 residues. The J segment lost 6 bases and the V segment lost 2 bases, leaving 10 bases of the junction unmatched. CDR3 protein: CASSLPGGSIGEQYF. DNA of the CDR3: TGTGCCAGCAGTTTACCGGGAGGATCAATAGGCGAGCAGTACTTC.

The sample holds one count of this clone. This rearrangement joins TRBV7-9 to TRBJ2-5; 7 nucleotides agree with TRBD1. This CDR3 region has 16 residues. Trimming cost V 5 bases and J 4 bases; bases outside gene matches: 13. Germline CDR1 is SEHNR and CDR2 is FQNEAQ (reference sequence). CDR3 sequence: CASSPRVGGGGETQYF. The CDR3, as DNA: TGTGCCAGCAGCCCCCGTGTAGGGGGCGGAGGAGAGACCCAGTACTTC.

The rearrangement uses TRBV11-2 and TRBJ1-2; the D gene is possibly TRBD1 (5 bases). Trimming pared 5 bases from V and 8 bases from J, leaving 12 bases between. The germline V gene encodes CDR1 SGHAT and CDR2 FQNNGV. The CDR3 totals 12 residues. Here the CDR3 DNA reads TGTGCCAGCAGCCTTCAGGGTGAAGGCTACACCTTC. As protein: CASSLQGEGYTF. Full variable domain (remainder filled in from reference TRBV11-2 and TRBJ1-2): EAGVAQSPRYKIIEKRQSVAFWCNPISGHATLYWYQQILGQGPKLLIQFQNNGVVDDSQLPKDRFSAERLKGVDSTLKIQPAKLEDSAVYLCASSLQGEGYTFGSGTRLTVV.

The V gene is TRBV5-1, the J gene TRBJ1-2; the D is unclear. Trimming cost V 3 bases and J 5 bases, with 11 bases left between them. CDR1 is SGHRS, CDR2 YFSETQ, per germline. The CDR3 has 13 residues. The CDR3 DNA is TGCGCCAGCAGCTCCCCACTAAAGTATGGCTACACCTTC. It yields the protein CASSSPLKYGYTF.

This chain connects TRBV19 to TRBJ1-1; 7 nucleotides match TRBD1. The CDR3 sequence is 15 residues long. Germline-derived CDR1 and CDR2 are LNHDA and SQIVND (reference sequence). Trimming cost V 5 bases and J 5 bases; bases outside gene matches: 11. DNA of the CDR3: TGTGCCAGTAGTCTCCCAGGGGGACAAGGGACTGAAGCTTTCTTT. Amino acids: CASSLPGGQGTEAFF.

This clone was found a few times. As DNA, the CDR3 is TGTGCCAGCAGCTTAGTCGGGAACACTGAAGCTTTCTTT. It encodes CASSLVGNTEAFF. The genes are TRBV7-2 and TRBJ1-1; D is uncertain. The V and J ends lost 1 base and 1 base respectively, with 4 bases between them. This CDR3 contains 13 residues. CDR1 is SGHTA, CDR2 FQGNSA, per germline.

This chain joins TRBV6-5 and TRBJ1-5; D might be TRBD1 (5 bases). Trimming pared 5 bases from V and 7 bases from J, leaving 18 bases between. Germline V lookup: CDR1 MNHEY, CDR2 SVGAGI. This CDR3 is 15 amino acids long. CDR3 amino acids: CASSSARVPGQPQHF. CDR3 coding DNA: TGTGCCAGCAGTAGCGCCAGGGTGCCCGGGCAGCCCCAGCATTTT.

Here the CDR3 reads CASSAGQGINTEAFF. CDR3 sequence (DNA): TGTGCCAGCAGCGCAGGACAGGGGATTAACACTGAAGCTTTCTTT. V is TRBV7-3 and J is TRBJ1-1, with TRBD1 matching over 9 bases. CDR1 SGHTA and CDR2 FQGTGA come from the germline V gene. The CDR3 extends over 15 amino acids. The J segment lost 2 bases and the V segment lost 5 bases, leaving 6 bases of the junction unmatched.

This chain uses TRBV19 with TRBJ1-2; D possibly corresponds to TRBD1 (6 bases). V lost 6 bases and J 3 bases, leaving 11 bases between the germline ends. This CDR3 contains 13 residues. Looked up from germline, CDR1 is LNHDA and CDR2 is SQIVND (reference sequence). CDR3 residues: CASRQGIDYGYTF. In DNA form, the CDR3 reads TGTGCCAGTAGACAGGGCATCGACTATGGCTACACCTTC.

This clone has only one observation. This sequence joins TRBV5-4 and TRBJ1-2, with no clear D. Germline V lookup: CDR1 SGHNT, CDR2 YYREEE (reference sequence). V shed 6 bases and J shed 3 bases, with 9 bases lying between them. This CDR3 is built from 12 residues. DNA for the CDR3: TGTGCCAGCAAACAATATGACTATGGCTACACCTTC. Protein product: CASKQYDYGYTF.

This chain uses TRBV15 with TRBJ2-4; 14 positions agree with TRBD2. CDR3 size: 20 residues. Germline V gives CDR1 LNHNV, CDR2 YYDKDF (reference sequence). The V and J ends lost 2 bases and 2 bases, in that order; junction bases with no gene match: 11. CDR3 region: CATSRPRLAGGMGTKNIQYF. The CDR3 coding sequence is TGTGCCACCAGCAGACCTAGACTAGCGGGAGGGATGGGGACCAAAAACATTCAGTACTTC. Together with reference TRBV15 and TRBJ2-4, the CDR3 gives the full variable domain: DAMVIQNPRYQVTQFGKPVTLSCSQTLNHNVMYWYQQKSSQAPKLLFHYYDKDFNNEADTPDNFQSRRPNTSFCFLDIRSPGLGDTAMYLCATSRPRLAGGMGTKNIQYFGAGTRLSVL.

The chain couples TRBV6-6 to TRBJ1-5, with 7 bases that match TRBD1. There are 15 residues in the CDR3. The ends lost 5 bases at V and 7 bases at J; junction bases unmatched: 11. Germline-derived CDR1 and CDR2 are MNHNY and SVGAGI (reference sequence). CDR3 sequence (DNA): TGTGCCAGCAGTGCGGGGACAGTCTCGGGACAGCCCCAGCATTTT. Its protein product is CASSAGTVSGQPQHF.

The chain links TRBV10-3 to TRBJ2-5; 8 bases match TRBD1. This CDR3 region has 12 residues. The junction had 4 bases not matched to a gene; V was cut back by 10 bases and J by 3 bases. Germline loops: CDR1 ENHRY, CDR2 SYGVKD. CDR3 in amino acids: CATRGLEETQYF. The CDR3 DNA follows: TGTGCCACCAGGGGGCTAGAAGAGACCCAGTACTTC.

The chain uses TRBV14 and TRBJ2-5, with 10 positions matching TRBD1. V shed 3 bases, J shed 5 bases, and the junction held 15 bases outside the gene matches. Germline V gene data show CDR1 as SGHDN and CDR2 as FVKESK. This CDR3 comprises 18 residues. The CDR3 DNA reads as TGTGCCAGCAGCCAGTCCGGGACAGGGGTGGTATGGTGGGAGACCCAGTACTTC. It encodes CASSQSGTGVVWWETQYF. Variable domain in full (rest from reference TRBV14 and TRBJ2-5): EAGVTQFPSHSVIEKGQTVTLRCDPISGHDNLYWYRRVMGKEIKFLLHFVKESKQDESGMPNNRFLAERTGGTYSTLKVQPAELEDSGVYFCASSQSGTGVVWWETQYFGPGTRLLVL.

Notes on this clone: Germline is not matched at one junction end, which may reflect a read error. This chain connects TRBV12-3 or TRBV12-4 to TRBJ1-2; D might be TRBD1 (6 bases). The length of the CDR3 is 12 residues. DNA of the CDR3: TGTGCCAGCAGCCCACTGCTCCGGGACATTATCTTC. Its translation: CASSPLLRDIIF.

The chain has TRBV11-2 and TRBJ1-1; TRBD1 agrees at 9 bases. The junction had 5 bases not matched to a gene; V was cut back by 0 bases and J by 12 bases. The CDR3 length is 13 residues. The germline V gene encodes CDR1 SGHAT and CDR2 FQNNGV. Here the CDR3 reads CASSLDRDRVSFF. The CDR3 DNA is TGTGCCAGCAGCTTAGACAGGGACAGGGTTTCTTTCTTT.

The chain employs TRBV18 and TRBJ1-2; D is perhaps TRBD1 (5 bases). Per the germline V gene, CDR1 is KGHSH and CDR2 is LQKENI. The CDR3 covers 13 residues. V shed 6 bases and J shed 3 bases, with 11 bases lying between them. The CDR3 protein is CASSPPGYYGYTF. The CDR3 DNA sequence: TGTGCCAGCTCTCCCCCAGGGTACTATGGCTACACCTTC.

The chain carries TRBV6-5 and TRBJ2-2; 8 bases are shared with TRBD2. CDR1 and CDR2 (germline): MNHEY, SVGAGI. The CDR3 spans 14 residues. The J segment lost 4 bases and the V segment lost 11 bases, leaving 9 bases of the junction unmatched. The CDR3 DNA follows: TGTGCCTCGGCCGGGAGGGTTGGCACCGGGGAGCTGTTTTTT. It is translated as CASAGRVGTGELFF.

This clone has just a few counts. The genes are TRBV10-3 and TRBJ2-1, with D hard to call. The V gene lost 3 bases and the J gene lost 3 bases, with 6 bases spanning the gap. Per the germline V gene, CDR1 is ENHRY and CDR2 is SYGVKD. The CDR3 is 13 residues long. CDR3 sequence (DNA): TGTGCCATCAGTGACGGTGGCTACAATGAGCAGTTCTTC. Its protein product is CAISDGGYNEQFF.

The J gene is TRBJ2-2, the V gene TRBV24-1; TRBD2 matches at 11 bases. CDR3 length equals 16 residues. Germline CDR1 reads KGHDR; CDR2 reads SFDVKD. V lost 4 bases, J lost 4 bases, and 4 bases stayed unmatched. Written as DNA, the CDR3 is TGTGCCACCAGTGACATAGCGGGGGGGCCCACCGGGGAGCTGTTTTTT. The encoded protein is CATSDIAGGPTGELFF.

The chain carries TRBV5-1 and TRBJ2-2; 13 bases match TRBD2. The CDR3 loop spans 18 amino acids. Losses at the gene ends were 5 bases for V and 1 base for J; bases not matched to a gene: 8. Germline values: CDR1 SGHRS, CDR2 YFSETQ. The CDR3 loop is CASRRLAGGLMNTGELFF. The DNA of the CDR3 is TGCGCCAGCAGAAGACTAGCGGGGGGCTTAATGAACACCGGGGAGCTGTTTTTT.

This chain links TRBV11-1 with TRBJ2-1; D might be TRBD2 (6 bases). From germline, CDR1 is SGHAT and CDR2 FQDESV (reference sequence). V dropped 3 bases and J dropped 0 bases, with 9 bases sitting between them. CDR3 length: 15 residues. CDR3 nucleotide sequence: TGTGCCAGCAGCTTTGCGGGGAGCTCCTACAATGAGCAGTTCTTC. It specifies CASSFAGSSYNEQFF.

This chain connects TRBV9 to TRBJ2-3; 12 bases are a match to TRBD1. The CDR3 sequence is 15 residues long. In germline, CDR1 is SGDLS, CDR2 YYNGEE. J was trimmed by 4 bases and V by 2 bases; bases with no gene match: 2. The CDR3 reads CASSVRDRGPDTQYF. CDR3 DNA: TGTGCCAGCAGCGTCCGGGACAGGGGGCCAGATACGCAGTATTTT.

The CDR3 here is CASSNRDRGHGANVLTF. DNA for the CDR3: TGTGCCAGCAGCAACCGGGACAGGGGTCATGGGGCCAACGTCCTGACTTTC. V usage is TRBV9 and J usage is TRBJ2-6; 10 bases match TRBD1. CDR1 and CDR2 from the germline V gene are SGDLS and YYNGEE. The junction had 7 bases not matched to a gene; V was cut back by 4 bases and J by 3 bases. This CDR3 is 17 amino acids long.